This is a list of T cell receptor beta chains from one sample in a study of shared clonotypes between healthy human individuals. Clones were sequenced by immunoSEQ multiplex PCR, and TCRdb holds only the in-frame ones, with some missing. The table lists about 2 million clones, approximately 94% of them singletons. Sequenced: naive CD8+ T cells sorted from blood. These TCRs come from a man aged 18 to 35 in good health. The CDR3 runs from the conserved cysteine through the conserved F or W. Fields, in order: D gene, V gene, J gene, clone size, CDR3 DNA, CDR3 protein. The D gene is left open where the match is weak. Clone size, where shown, is once, few, many, or a class for clones that have expanded.

-,TRBV4-1,TRBJ1-5,-,TGCGCCAGCAGCCAAGATATATATAGCAATCAGCCCCAGCATTTT,CASSQDIYSNQPQHF
TRBD2,TRBV9,TRBJ2-7,-,TGTGCCAGCAGCGTAGGGGTTAGCGGGACCTACGAGCAGTACTTC,CASSVGVSGTYEQYF
-,TRBV27,TRBJ1-2,-,TGTGCCAGCAGGCCCCAGGGTGGATCTAACTATGGCTACACCTTC,CASRPQGGSNYGYTF
-,TRBV28,TRBJ2-5,-,TGTGCCAGCAGTTTAAGGGGGACCTCGGAGACCCAGTACTTC,CASSLRGTSETQYF
-,TRBV6-5,TRBJ2-2,-,TGTGCCAGTTGGATGCGGTTAGGGGAGCTGTTTTTT,CASWMRLGELFF
-,TRBV6-1,TRBJ2-7,-,TGTGCCAGCAGTGAGGGACTTGCCTACGAGCAGTACTTC,CASSEGLAYEQYF
-,TRBV11-2,TRBJ1-4,once,TGTGCCAGCAGTTCTAGTCCGGAGGGAGGGGATGAAAAACTGTTTTTT,CASSSSPEGGDEKLFF
-,TRBV9,TRBJ2-1,-,TGTGCCAGCAGCGGTATGACCTACAATGAGCAGTTCTTC,CASSGMTYNEQFF
-,TRBV5-3,TRBJ1-4,-,TGTGCCAGAAGCTTTCCCCCCAGGGGAACTAATGAAAAACTGTTTTTT,CARSFPPRGTNEKLFF
-,TRBV30,TRBJ1-2,-,TGTGCCTGGAGTATGGAATTTGCAGGCTATGGCTACACCTTC,CAWSMEFAGYGYTF
TRBD1,TRBV4-3,TRBJ1-2,once,TGCGCCAGCAGCCAAGATTGGCCAGGGGGCTATGGCTACACCTTC,CASSQDWPGGYGYTF
-,TRBV16,TRBJ1-5,-,TGTGCCAGCAGCCAAACAGACTGGCGCAATCAGCCCCAGCATTTT,CASSQTDWRNQPQHF
-,TRBV6-6,TRBJ2-5,-,TGTGCCAGCAGTTACTCGCAGGGTGGGGGAGAGACCCAGTACTTC,CASSYSQGGGETQYF
-,TRBV7-9,TRBJ1-6,few,TGTGCCAGCAGCTGGGAGGGGTCACCCCTCCACTTT,CASSWEGSPLHF
-,TRBV30,TRBJ2-7,-,TGTGCCTGGAGAAGGCTACCGGGGCCGCCCTACGAGCAGTACTTC,CAWRRLPGPPYEQYF
TRBD1,TRBV30,TRBJ1-1,-,TGTGCCTGGAGTCTAGACAGGGGTGTCACTGAAGCTTTCTTT,CAWSLDRGVTEAFF
-,TRBV11-1,TRBJ2-2,-,TGTGCCAGCAGCCTTGCGACAGGCACCGGGGAGCTGTTTTTT,CASSLATGTGELFF
TRBD2,TRBV7-9,TRBJ2-3,-,TGTGCCAGCAGCCACTGGACTAGCGGGTACACAGATACGCAGTATTTT,CASSHWTSGYTDTQYF
-,TRBV9,TRBJ1-4,-,TGTGCCAGCAGCGTAGGGGGATCCACTAATGAAAAACTGTTTTTT,CASSVGGSTNEKLFF
-,TRBV27,TRBJ2-7,once,TGTGCCAGCAGTTTATTGGGTCCAAGGAGCTCCTACGAGCAGTACTTC,CASSLLGPRSSYEQYF
-,TRBV30,TRBJ1-6,-,TGTGCCGCCACGGGGGTCCTACTCTCACCCCTCCACTTT,CAATGVLLSPLHF
-,TRBV9,TRBJ2-2,-,TGTGCCAGCAGCGTACCACAGGGGGAGGGCACCGGGGAGCTGTTTTTT,CASSVPQGEGTGELFF
-,TRBV4-1,TRBJ2-2,-,TGCGCCAGCAGCCAGGACTGGGAGAGCACCGGGGAGCTGTTTTTT,CASSQDWESTGELFF
TRBD1,TRBV5-1,TRBJ2-7,-,TGCGCCAGCAGCTTGTCCGACAGGGCGAGCTCCTACGAGCAGTACTTC,CASSLSDRASSYEQYF
TRBD2,TRBV4-1,TRBJ2-7,once,TGCGCCAGCACCGATGGGGCCGGGACTAGCGGCTACGAGCAGTACTTC,CASTDGAGTSGYEQYF
-,TRBV5-6,TRBJ1-5,-,TGTGCCAGCAGCTTGGGCGGTGATCAGCCCCAGCATTTT,CASSLGGDQPQHF
TRBD1,TRBV7-9,TRBJ2-5,-,TGTGCCAGCAGCATGGACAGGAACCAAGAGACCCAGTACTTC,CASSMDRNQETQYF
-,TRBV7-9,TRBJ2-5,-,TGTGCCAGCAGCCGGAACCGGGACGTATTGTACCAAGAGACCCAGTACTTC,CASSRNRDVLYQETQYF
TRBD1,TRBV19,TRBJ1-4,-,TGTGCCAGTAGTATAGATCTGGAACAGGGGGGGAATGAAAAACTGTTTTTT,CASSIDLEQGGNEKLFF